A selection of T cell receptor beta chains follows, all from one sample in a study of CD4 and CD8 cells across lung adenocarcinoma regions. TCRdb re-called the PCR reads through MiXCR, storing one row per CDR3 protein. The sample lists approximately 5,000 distinct CDR3 sequences; approximately 63% were seen once. Sequencing was performed on CD4+ T cells from the center of a lung tumor. The receptors stem from a male donor with lung adenocarcinoma. The CD4 and CD8 labels of this study may be unreliable. Both conserved end residues are part of each CDR3. The order of the fields is V gene, D gene, J gene, clone size, CDR3 protein, CDR3 DNA. D genes are given only for firm matches. The size of a clone is reported for some rows only, either as once, few or many, or as a class for expanded clones.

TRBV10-3	-	TRBJ2-7	-	CAVSGGRDRDTQYF	TGTGCGGTCAGTGGGGGCAGAGATAGAGATACGCAGTACTTC
TRBV9	-	TRBJ2-1	-	CASSPAVHENEQFF	TGTGCCAGCAGCCCCGCTGTCCACGAGAATGAGCAGTTCTTC
TRBV6-1	TRBD2	TRBJ2-5	-	CASSGYPNSGNTETQYF	TGTGCCAGCAGCGGTTACCCCAATAGCGGGAACACTGAGACCCAGTACTTC
TRBV28	-	TRBJ2-3	-	CARRQDSKTTDTQYF	TGTGCCCGACGACAGGACTCGAAAACCACAGATACGCAGTATTTT
TRBV27	-	TRBJ2-3	-	CAGSVRRPTETQYF	TGTGCGGGCAGTGTGCGGCGTCCCACAGAGACGCAGTATTTC
TRBV6-1	TRBD2	TRBJ2-5	-	CASSEGLGGLDQKTQYF	TGTGCCAGCAGCGAGGGGCTCGGGGGACTAGACCAAAAGACCCAGTACTTC
TRBV6-1	-	TRBJ1-5	medium-sized	CASSEVGGRQPQHF	TGTGCCAGCAGTGAAGTTGGGGGTCGACAGCCCCAGCATTTT
TRBV6-2/TRBV6-3	-	TRBJ2-5	-	CASSFVGAFQETQYF	TGTGCCAGCAGTTTCGTCGGGGCCTTCCAAGAGACCCAGTACTTC
TRBV7-8	TRBD2	TRBJ2-5	-	CASSLGGLAGVGETQYF	TGTGCCAGCAGCTTAGGGGGACTAGCGGGAGTAGGTGAGACCCAGTACTTC
TRBV6-5	-	TRBJ2-5	medium-sized	CASSYSREQETQYF	TGTGCCAGCAGTTACTCCCGGGAACAAGAGACCCAGTACTTC
TRBV11-2	-	TRBJ2-3	once	CASSRKAGSATDTQYF	TGTGCCAGCAGCCGAAAGGCGGGGAGCGCCACAGATACGCAGTATTTC
TRBV25-1	-	TRBJ2-7	-	CASAGAGGGARDTQYF	TGTGCCAGCGCGGGGGCAGGGGGCGGGGCTAGAGATACGCAGTACTTC
TRBV3-1	-	TRBJ1-5	-	CASSYLGQAQHF	TGTGCCAGCAGCTACCTGGGGCAGGCCCAGCATTTT
TRBV6-1	-	TRBJ2-5	-	CASSTGSETQYF	TGTGCCAGCAGTACAGGGTCCGAGACCCAGTACTTC
TRBV12-3/TRBV12-4	-	TRBJ2-5	-	CASSLSAVSQETQYF	TGTGCCAGCAGTTTAAGTGCAGTAAGTCAAGAGACCCAGTACTTC
TRBV20-1	-	TRBJ1-2	-	CSARTLAGYGYTF	TGCAGTGCTAGAACCTTGGCAGGGTATGGCTACACCTTC
TRBV24-1	-	TRBJ2-3	-	CATLGNPFTDTQYF	TGTGCCACCCTCGGCAACCCATTCACAGATACGCAGTATTTT
TRBV7-2	TRBD1	TRBJ2-5	medium-sized	CASSLGGGGETQYF	TGTGCCAGCAGCTTAGGAGGGGGCGGTGAGACCCAGTACTTC
TRBV6-5	-	TRBJ2-3	-	CASSYNPLGTGTQFF	TGTGCCAGCAGTTACAATCCGTTGGGCACAGGGACGCAGTTTTTT
TRBV12-3/TRBV12-4	-	TRBJ2-6	few	CASSLRQAGANVLTF	TGTGCCAGCAGTCTTCGACAGGCTGGGGCCAACGTCCTGACTTTC
TRBV4-1	TRBD1	TRBJ2-6	few	CASSQVTGVVSGANVLTF	TGCGCCAGCAGCCAAGTGACAGGGGTGGTCTCTGGGGCCAACGTCCTGACTTTC
TRBV20-1	TRBD1	TRBJ1-4	-	CSARGTGIGEKLFF	TGCAGTGCTAGGGGGACAGGGATTGGGGAAAAACTGTTTTTT